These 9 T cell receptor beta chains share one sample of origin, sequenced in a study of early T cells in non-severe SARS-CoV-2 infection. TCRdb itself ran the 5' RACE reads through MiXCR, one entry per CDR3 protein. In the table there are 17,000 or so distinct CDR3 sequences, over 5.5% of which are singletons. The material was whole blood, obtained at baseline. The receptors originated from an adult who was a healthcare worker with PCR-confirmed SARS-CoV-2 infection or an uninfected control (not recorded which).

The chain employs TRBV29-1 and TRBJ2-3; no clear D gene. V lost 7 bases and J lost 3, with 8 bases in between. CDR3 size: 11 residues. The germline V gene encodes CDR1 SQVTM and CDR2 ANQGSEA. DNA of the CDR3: TGCAGCGCAGGACCGACAGATACGCAGTATTTT. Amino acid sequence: CSAGPTDTQYF.

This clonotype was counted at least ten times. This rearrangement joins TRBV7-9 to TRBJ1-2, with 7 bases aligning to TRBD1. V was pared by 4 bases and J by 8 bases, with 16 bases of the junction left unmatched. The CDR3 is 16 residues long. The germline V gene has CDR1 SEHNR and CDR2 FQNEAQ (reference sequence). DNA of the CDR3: TGTGCCAGCAGCTCCAGCCGGGACAGACACGTCGTAGGCTACACCTTC. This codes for CASSSSRDRHVVGYTF.

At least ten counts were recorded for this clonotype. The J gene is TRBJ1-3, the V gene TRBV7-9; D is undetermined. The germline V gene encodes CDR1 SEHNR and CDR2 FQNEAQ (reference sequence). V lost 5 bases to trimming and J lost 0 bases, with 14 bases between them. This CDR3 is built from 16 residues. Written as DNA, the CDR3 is TGTGCCAGCAGCCCGACCCGGCATATCTCTGGAAACACCATATATTTT. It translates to CASSPTRHISGNTIYF. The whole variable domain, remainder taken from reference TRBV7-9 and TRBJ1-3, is DTGVSQNPRHKITKRGQNVTFRCDPISEHNRLYWYRQTLGQGPEFLTYFQNEAQLEKSRLLSDRFSAERPKGSFSTLEIQRTEQGDSAMYLCASSPTRHISGNTIYFGEGSWLTVV.

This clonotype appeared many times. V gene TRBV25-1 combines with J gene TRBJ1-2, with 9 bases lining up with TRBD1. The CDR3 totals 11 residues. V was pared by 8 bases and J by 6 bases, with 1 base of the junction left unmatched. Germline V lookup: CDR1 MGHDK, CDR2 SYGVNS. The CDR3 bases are TGTGCCAGCGGGACAGGGCATGGCTACACCTTC. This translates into CASGTGHGYTF.

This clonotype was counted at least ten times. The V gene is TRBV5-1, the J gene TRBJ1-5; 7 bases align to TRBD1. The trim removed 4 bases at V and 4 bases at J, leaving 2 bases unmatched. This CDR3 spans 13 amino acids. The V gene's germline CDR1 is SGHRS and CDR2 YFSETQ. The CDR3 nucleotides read TGCGCCAGCAGCCTGGGACAGAATCAGCCCCAGCATTTT. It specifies CASSLGQNQPQHF. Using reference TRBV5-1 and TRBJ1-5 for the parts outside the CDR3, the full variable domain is KAGVTQTPRYLIKTRGQQVTLSCSPISGHRSVSWYQQTPGQGLQFLFEYFSETQRNKGNFPGRFSGRQFSNSRSEMNVSTLELGDSALYLCASSLGQNQPQHFGDGTRLSIL.

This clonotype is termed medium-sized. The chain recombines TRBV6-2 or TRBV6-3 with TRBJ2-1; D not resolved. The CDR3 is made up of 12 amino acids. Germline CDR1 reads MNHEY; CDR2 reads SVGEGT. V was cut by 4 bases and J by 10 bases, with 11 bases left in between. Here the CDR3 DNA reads TGTGCCAGCAGTTCACTACCCACCGAGCAGTTCTTC. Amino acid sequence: CASSSLPTEQFF.

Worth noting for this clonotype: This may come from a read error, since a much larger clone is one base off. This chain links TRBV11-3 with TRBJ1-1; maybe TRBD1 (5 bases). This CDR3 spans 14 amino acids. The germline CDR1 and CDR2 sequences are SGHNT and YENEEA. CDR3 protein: CASSFGRGNAEAFF. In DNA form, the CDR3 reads TGTGCCAGCAGCTTCGGACGGGGGAACGCTGAAGCTTTCTTT.

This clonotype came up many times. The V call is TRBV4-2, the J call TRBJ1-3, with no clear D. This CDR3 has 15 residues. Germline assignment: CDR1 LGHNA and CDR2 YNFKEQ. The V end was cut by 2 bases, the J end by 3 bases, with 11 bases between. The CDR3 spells CASSQRARSGNTIYF. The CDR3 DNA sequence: TGTGCCAGCAGCCAACGGGCCCGTAGTGGAAACACCATATATTTT.

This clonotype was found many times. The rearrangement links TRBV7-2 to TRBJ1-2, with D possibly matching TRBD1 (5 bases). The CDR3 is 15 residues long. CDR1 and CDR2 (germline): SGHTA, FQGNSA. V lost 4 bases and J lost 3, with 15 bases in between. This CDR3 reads CASSWLGTKHYGYTF. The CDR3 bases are TGTGCCAGCAGCTGGCTGGGGACGAAACACTATGGCTACACCTTC.